The present T cell receptor (beta chain) was sequenced within a study of T cells in Graves' hyperthyroidism and ophthalmopathy. Notes on the study in general: Before onset, ophthalmopathy was predicted by the model a median approximately 6.5 months earlier. Most clonotypes expanded in thyroid above 0.001 were likewise present in blood. By a 13 V-J model, ophthalmopathy was set apart from stable hyperthyroidism.

Exclusions: uncontrolled infection, other autoimmune disease, pregnancy, lactation. The CDR3 length is 16 residues. With V trimmed by 3 bases and J by 4 bases, 6 bases remained unmatched. Amplified TCR beta CDR3 regions derived from RNA transcripts. First-round RT-PCR targeting the TCR CDR3 was performed with the HTBI primer set. TCRdb re-called the multiplex PCR reads with MiXCR, one entry per CDR3 protein. This repertoire shows 550,000 to 600,000 distinct CDR3 sequences, roughly 50% found once; its top ten account for over 15%. This clonotype was recorded at least ten times. What it recognizes is unknown.

Sequenced sample: peripheral blood or thyroid tissue (not recorded which). This TCR was recovered from an adult woman with Graves' disease, either hyperthyroidism or ophthalmopathy (not recorded which). J is TRBJ1-5 and V is TRBV12-3 or TRBV12-4, with 10 bases fitting TRBD1. The CDR3 reads CASSFTRTGGNQPQHF. In nucleotides, the CDR3 is TGTGCCAGCAGTTTTACCCGGACAGGGGGGAATCAGCCCCAGCATTTT.